One and the same sample provided the 7 T cell receptor beta chains below, sequenced in a study of OX40 agonist ivuxolimab in advanced cancers. TCRdb's copy holds only in-frame clones and misses some; the assay was immunoSEQ multiplex PCR. This table has tens of thousands of clones, about 90% appearing once. Sample: CD4+ or CD8+ T cells sorted from blood, taken in a trial of the OX40 agonist ivuxolimab. These receptors all come from an adult with an advanced solid tumor such as melanoma, head and neck, liver or kidney cancer.

This chain connects TRBV28 to TRBJ2-7; a weak D match, TRBD2 (6 bases). The CDR3 contains 18 residues. Trimming took off 6 bases at V and 3 bases at J, with 27 bases between the two ends. Per the germline V gene, CDR1 is MDHEN and CDR2 is SYDVKM. CDR3 sequence reads: CASSQTSWGLPVNYEQYF. The DNA for the CDR3 is TGTGCCAGCAGCCAGACTAGTTGGGGGTTGCCCGTCAACTACGAGCAGTACTTC.

The CDR3 DNA reads as TGCGCCAGCAGCCAAGACACAGGGCTAGCTCGCTACGAGCAGTACTTC. This codes for CASSQDTGLARYEQYF. This sequence joins TRBV4-3 and TRBJ2-7, with D maybe TRBD1 (6 bases). This CDR3 comprises 16 residues. CDR1 and CDR2 (germline): LGHNA, YSLEER. Trimming cost V 0 bases and J 3 bases, with 15 bases left between them.

The chain has TRBV28 and TRBJ1-1, with a possible D match to TRBD1 (6 bases). Germline V gene sequence: CDR1 MDHEN, CDR2 SYDVKM. The ends were cut back, 3 bases at V and 6 bases at J, with 17 bases in the middle. The CDR3 consists of 15 residues. CDR3: CASSFWGGAPPEAFF. The CDR3 DNA reads TGTGCCAGCAGTTTCTGGGGGGGCGCTCCCCCTGAAGCTTTCTTT.

This clone has a single count. The rearrangement links TRBV28 to TRBJ2-3; D may be TRBD2 (6 bases). CDR1 and CDR2 (germline): MDHEN, SYDVKM. The germline V and J ends were trimmed by 1 base and 3 bases, with 17 bases remaining between them. The CDR3 runs 17 residues. The CDR3 sequence: CASSLSIGGRGTDTQYF. The CDR3, as DNA: TGTGCCAGCAGTTTATCCATTGGGGGGAGAGGGACAGATACGCAGTATTTT.

The J gene is TRBJ2-5, the V gene TRBV5-6; 7 bases agree with TRBD2. Germline V gene data show CDR1 as SGHDT and CDR2 as YYEEEE. The V segment lost 2 bases and the J segment 2 bases; nucleotides outside the gene matches: 0. The CDR3 is 13 residues long. The CDR3 is CASSFSGQETQYF. In nucleotides, the CDR3 is TGTGCCAGCAGCTTTAGCGGGCAAGAGACCCAGTACTTC.

The J gene is TRBJ2-5, the V gene TRBV28, with D unresolved. Germline CDR1 reads MDHEN; CDR2 reads SYDVKM. This CDR3 contains 14 residues. V lost 6 bases and J 4 bases, leaving 15 bases between the germline ends. This CDR3 reads CASRLNLGRETQYF. DNA for the CDR3: TGTGCCAGCAGACTTAACTTGGGTCGAGAGACCCAGTACTTC.

In its sample, this clone was seen once. The V and J genes are TRBV28 and TRBJ2-1; the match to TRBD2 covers 8 bases. Germline V lookup: CDR1 MDHEN, CDR2 SYDVKM. This CDR3 is built from 16 residues. V lost 10 bases and J lost 4; bases outside the gene matches: 15. CDR3 DNA sequence: TGTGCCACTCGGGACGGAGCGGGAGAGTATTACAATGAGCAGTTCTTC. It yields the protein CATRDGAGEYYNEQFF.